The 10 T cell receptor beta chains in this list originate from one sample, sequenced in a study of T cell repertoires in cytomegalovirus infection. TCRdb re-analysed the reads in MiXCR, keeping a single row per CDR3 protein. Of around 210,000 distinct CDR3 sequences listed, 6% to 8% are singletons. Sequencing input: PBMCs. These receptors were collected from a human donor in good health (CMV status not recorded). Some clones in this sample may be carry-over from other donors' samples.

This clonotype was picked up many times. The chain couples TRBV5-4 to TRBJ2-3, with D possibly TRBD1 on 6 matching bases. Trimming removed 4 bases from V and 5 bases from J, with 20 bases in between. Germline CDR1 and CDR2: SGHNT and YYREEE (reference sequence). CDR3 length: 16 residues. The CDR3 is CASSTPPGTRGDTQYF. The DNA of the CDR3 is TGTGCCAGCAGCACGCCTCCCGGGACCAGGGGAGATACGCAGTATTTT. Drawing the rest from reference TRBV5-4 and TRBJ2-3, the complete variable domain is ETGVTQSPTHLIKTRGQQVTLRCSSQSGHNTVSWYQQALGQGPQFIFQYYREEENGRGNFPPRFSGLQFPNYSSELNVNALELDDSALYLCASSTPPGTRGDTQYFGPGTRLTVL.

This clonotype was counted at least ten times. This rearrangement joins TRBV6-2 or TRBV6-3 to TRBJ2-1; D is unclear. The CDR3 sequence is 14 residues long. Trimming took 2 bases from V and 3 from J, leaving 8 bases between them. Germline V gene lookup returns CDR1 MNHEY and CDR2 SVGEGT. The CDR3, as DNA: TGTGCCAGCAGTTACGAAGGTGTCTACAATGAGCAGTTCTTC. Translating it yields CASSYEGVYNEQFF.

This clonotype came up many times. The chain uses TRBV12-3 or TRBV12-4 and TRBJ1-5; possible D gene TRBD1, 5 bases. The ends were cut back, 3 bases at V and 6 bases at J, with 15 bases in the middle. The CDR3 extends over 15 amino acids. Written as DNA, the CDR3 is TGTGCCAGCAGTTTTGGCCAGGGCTTGGGTCAGCCCCAGCATTTT. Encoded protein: CASSFGQGLGQPQHF.

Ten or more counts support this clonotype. The CDR3, as DNA: TGCAGTGCTAGAGGGGAGGGAAACAACTACGAGCAGTACTTC. Amino acids: CSARGEGNNYEQYF. V is TRBV20-1 and J is TRBJ2-7, with 7 bases fitting TRBD2. This CDR3 comprises 14 residues. Trimming cost V 1 base and J 3 bases; bases outside gene matches: 6. From germline, CDR1 is DFQATT and CDR2 SNEGSKA (reference sequence).

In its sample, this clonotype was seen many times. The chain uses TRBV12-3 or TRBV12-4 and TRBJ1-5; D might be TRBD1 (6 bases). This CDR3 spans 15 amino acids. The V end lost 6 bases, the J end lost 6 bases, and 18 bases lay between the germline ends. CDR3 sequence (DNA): TGTGCCAGCAGGCCGGGACAAAGTACTGGTCAGCCCCAGCATTTT. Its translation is CASRPGQSTGQPQHF.

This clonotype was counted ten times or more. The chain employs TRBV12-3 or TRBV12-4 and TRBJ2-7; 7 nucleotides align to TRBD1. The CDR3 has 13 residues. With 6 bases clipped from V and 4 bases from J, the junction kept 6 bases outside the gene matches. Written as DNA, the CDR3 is TGTGCCAGCAGCAGGACAGGCTGGTACGAGCAGTACTTC. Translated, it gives CASSRTGWYEQYF.

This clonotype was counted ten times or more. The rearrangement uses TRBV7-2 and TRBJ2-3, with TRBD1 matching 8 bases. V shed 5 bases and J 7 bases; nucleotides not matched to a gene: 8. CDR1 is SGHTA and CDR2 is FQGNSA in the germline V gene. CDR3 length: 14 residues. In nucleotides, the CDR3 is TGTGCCAGCAGCCCCACGGGACAGGCGCATACGCAGTATTTT. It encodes CASSPTGQAHTQYF.

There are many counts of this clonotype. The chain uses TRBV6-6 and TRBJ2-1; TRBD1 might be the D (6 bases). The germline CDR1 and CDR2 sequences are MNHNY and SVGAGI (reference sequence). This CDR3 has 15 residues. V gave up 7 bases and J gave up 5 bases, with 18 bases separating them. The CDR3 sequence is CASNTPQGTNNEQFF. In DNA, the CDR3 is TGTGCCAGCAACACACCGCAGGGGACCAACAATGAGCAGTTCTTC.

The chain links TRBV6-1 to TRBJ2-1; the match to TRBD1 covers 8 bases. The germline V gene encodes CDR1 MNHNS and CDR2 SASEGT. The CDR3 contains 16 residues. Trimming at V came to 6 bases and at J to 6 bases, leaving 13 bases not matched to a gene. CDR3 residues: CASRQGYLDRVNEQFF. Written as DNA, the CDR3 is TGTGCCAGCAGGCAGGGGTATTTGGACAGGGTCAATGAGCAGTTCTTC.

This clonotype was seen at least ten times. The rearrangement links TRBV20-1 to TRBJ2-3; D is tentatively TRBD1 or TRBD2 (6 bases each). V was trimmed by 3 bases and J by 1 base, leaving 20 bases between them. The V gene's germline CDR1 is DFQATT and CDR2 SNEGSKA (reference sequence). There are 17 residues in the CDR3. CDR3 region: CSARTRGGGQGTDTQYF. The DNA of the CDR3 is TGCAGTGCTAGGACTCGGGGTGGGGGGCAGGGCACAGATACGCAGTATTTT.